This T cell receptor beta chain was retrieved from a study of blood T cell repertoires in COVID-19. Overall study: Sample material is recorded as cDNA or gDNA derived from T cells, B-cell-depleted T cells, or PBMCs.

Authors' processing steps: Scientists estimated how many nucleated cells there were by amplifying reference gene primers. Repertoires were generated with immunoSEQ multiplex PCR, while TCRdb's copy carries only in-frame clones and drops some. Clonal size and the V and J genes are those of that table, whereas D and trimming came from the DNA. This table holds more than 65,000 clones, more than 70% found once. This CDR3 is built from 14 residues. Germline CDR1 reads LNHDA; CDR2 reads SQIVND (reference sequence). The J segment lost 8 bases and the V segment lost 4 bases, leaving 10 bases of the junction unmatched.

Sequencing was done on a sample of peripheral blood. The source is a man aged 45 to 65 with active COVID-19. The chain couples TRBV19 to TRBJ1-2; 7 bases map to TRBD1. CDR3 sequence reads: CASSTSRDSDGYTF. The CDR3 nucleotides are TGTGCCAGTAGTACGTCGCGGGACAGTGACGGCTACACCTTC.